The 4 T cell receptor delta chains below come from one sample, sequenced in a study of γδ T cells in repeated Plasmodium falciparum infection. Bulk repertoires came from Vgamma9/Vdelta2+ or Vdelta2-negative gammadelta T cells flow-sorted from PBMC. TCRdb fed the multiplex PCR reads to CATT. The table includes 75,000 to 95,000 delta-chain clones, 0.85% to 1% detected once. Sequenced input: gamma-delta T cells from blood. The receptors derive from a pool of human donors (malaria-infected and uninfected, not separated).

Only a few counts were recorded for this clone. Since a far larger clone is one base different, this is likely a read error. Other DNA sequences within the sample encode an identical CDR3. The J gene is TRDJ1, the V gene TRDV3; D unresolved. Assignment of the J gene here rests on matching the DNA to germline, because TCRdb gives none. CDR1 and CDR2 from the germline V gene are TVYSNPD and GDNSRS (reference sequence). V gave up 2 bases and J gave up 0 bases, with 10 bases separating them. The CDR3 runs 13 residues. The CDR3 DNA sequence: TGTGCCTTTCGACGCGACTACACCGATAAACTCATCTTT. Translated, it gives CAFRRDYTDKLIF.

The table lists this clone with a few counts. It differs at one base from a far larger clone, so likely a read error. Other nucleotide sequences from this sample produce the same CDR3. The V gene is TRDV2, the J gene TRDJ1; 7 bases are a match to TRDD3. The J gene, absent from TCRdb, was called here by matching the DNA to germline. The germline V gene has CDR1 GEAIGNYY and CDR2 EKD. The CDR3 extends over 18 amino acids. The CDR3 region has the DNA TGTGCCTGCGACACGCTGGGGGCTGAGAACTTGTACACCGATAAACTCATCTTT. Its protein product is CACDTLGAENLYTDKLIF.

Comment on this clone: The protein held in TCRdb is that of a much larger clone and does not match this DNA's translation at residue 5, likely because of a read error; the protein shown is translated from the DNA. The rearrangement joins TRAV38-2/DV8 to TRDJ1, with 7 nucleotides matching TRDD3. TCRdb carries no J gene annotation; the J gene was assigned here by matching the DNA with germline. CDR1 and CDR2 from the germline V gene are TSESDYY and QEAYKQQN. The CDR3 is 15 amino acids. Trimming at V came to 5 bases and at J to 0 bases, leaving 7 bases not matched to a gene. The CDR3: CAYSVGGPYTDKLIF. The CDR3 DNA reads TGTGCTTATAGTGTTGGGGGACCGTACACCGATAAACTCATCTTT.

This clone occurred many times. TCRdb attributes to this sequence the protein of a much larger clone, which differs from the DNA translation at residue 13; a read error is likely, and the protein displayed is translated from the DNA. CDR3 nucleotide sequence: TGTGCCTGTGACACCGTAGGGGGGGATACTCTGTACGCCGATAAACTCATCTTT. Translated, it gives CACDTVGGDTLYADKLIF. The chain joins TRDV2 to TRDJ1; 9 positions match TRDD3. Germline loops: CDR1 GEAIGNYY, CDR2 EKD. V dropped 0 bases and J dropped 3; count of bases not matched to a gene: 13. The CDR3 covers 18 residues.